The source of this T cell receptor beta chain is a study of cytomegalovirus exposure and HLA in healthy donors. Germline CDR1 SGHRS, CDR2 YFSETQ. V lost 4 bases and J 0 bases, leaving 10 bases between the germline ends. The CDR3 sequence is 14 residues long. The PCR ran on 60 Vbeta and 13 Jbeta primers. TCRdb's copy holds only in-frame clones and misses some; the assay was immunoSEQ multiplex PCR. Of roughly 230,000 clones listed, 80% to 95% were seen once; the top ten hold 1.7%. This chain joins TRBV5-1 and TRBJ2-5; the D gene is possibly TRBD1 (6 bases). The receptor was isolated from a girl aged 2 to 9 in good health and CMV-seronegative. The specimen sequenced was PBMCs. CDR3 DNA: TGCGCCAGCAGCAGTGGGACATACCAAGAGACCCAGTACTTC. Residues: CASSSGTYQETQYF.